The 32 T cell receptor beta chains listed next were all sequenced from one sample in a study of blood T cell repertoires in COVID-19. Assay: immunoSEQ multiplex PCR; the TCRdb copy retains only in-frame clones and omits some. This table has over 200,000 clones, roughly 89% appearing once. Input material: PBMCs or T cells enriched from blood (not recorded which). Receptors were obtained from a woman between 35 and 50 years old who had recovered from COVID-19.

Only one count was recorded for this clone. The rearrangement links TRBV11-2 to TRBJ1-5, with D unresolved. The CDR3 spans 15 residues. Germline V gives CDR1 SGHAT, CDR2 FQNNGV. V was shortened by 1 base and J by 5 bases, with 12 bases between the two germline ends. The CDR3 sequence: CASSLGSGDYQPQHF. CDR3 in DNA: TGTGCCAGCAGCTTAGGGTCAGGTGATTATCAGCCCCAGCATTTT. The full variable domain, in which reference TRBV11-2 and TRBJ1-5 provide the parts outside the CDR3, is EAGVAQSPRYKIIEKRQSVAFWCNPISGHATLYWYQQILGQGPKLLIQFQNNGVVDDSQLPKDRFSAERLKGVDSTLKIQPAKLEDSAVYLCASSLGSGDYQPQHFGDGTRLSIL.

J is TRBJ2-7 and V is TRBV5-4, with 8 bases identical to TRBD2. After removal of 3 bases from V and 6 bases from J, the junction contained 8 bases not matched to a gene. CDR3 size: 14 residues. Germline CDR1 reads SGHNT; CDR2 reads YYREEE (reference sequence). DNA of the CDR3: TGTGCCAGCAGCTCCAGCGGGAGCATGCGCGAGCAGTACTTC. Encoded protein: CASSSSGSMREQYF.

On this clone: Sequence at one end of the junction differs from germline and may be a read error. CDR3 amino acids: CASSLELLQATQYF. The DNA of the CDR3 is TGCGCCAGCAGCTTGGAGTTATTGCAAGCGACCCAGTACTTC. The V and J genes are TRBV5-1 and TRBJ2-5; D remains unclear. From germline, CDR1 is SGHRS and CDR2 YFSETQ. The CDR3 extends over 14 amino acids.

This chain links TRBV6-5 with TRBJ1-1, with 9 positions matching TRBD1. The CDR3 has 14 residues. Germline CDR1 MNHEY, CDR2 SVGAGI. Trimming cost V 6 bases and J 8 bases; bases outside gene matches: 10. The CDR3 loop is CASRPQGATPEAFF. In DNA form, the CDR3 reads TGTGCCAGCAGACCACAGGGGGCAACTCCGGAAGCTTTCTTT.

Only one count was recorded for this clone. The genes are TRBV4-1 and TRBJ1-6; D may be TRBD1 (5 bases). This CDR3 is 14 amino acids long. The germline V gene encodes CDR1 MGHRA and CDR2 YSYEKL. V was clipped by 4 bases and J by 8 bases, with 12 bases between them. This CDR3 is CASSRGAADSPLHF. The CDR3 region has the DNA TGCGCCAGCAGCCGCGGGGCAGCGGATTCACCCCTCCACTTT.

This clone was seen just once. The V gene is TRBV11-2, the J gene TRBJ2-2; D is ambiguous. Trimming left V 2 bases short and J 5 bases short, with 9 bases between. The CDR3 sequence is 14 residues long. Germline CDR1 SGHAT, CDR2 FQNNGV. Here the CDR3 DNA reads TGTGCCAGCAGCTTATTTGCGTTGACCGGGGAGCTGTTTTTT. Translated, it gives CASSLFALTGELFF.

This clone has more than one count but fewer than ten. The chain combines TRBV2 with TRBJ2-1, with 7 bases matching TRBD2. Losses at the gene ends were 8 bases for V and 5 bases for J; bases not matched to a gene: 12. The CDR3 extends over 15 amino acids. Germline values: CDR1 SNHLY, CDR2 FYNNEI. The CDR3 is CASQHWASGNNEQFF. The DNA for the CDR3 is TGTGCCAGCCAGCACTGGGCTAGCGGTAACAATGAGCAGTTCTTC.

To note about this clone: Mismatch with germline at one junction end may stem from a read error. The chain employs TRBV5-1 and TRBJ1-1; D unresolved. This CDR3 has 14 amino acids. CDR1 SGHRS and CDR2 YFSETQ come from the germline V gene. CDR3 nucleotide sequence: TGCGCCAGCAGTTTGGAGGAGTTGAACACTGAAGCTTTCTTT. Protein product: CASSLEELNTEAFF.

The chain joins TRBV28 to TRBJ2-7; a weak D match, TRBD2 (6 bases). This CDR3 spans 15 amino acids. CDR1 is MDHEN, CDR2 SYDVKM, per germline. V gave up 0 bases and J gave up 4 bases, with 13 bases separating them. CDR3 protein: CASSLWGPSEYEQYF. The CDR3 nucleotides are TGTGCCAGCAGTTTATGGGGGCCTAGCGAGTACGAGCAGTACTTC.

V gene TRBV15 combines with J gene TRBJ1-5; 8 bases agree with TRBD1. The V segment lost 0 bases and the J segment 6 bases; nucleotides outside the gene matches: 7. The CDR3 runs to 16 residues. The germline V gene has CDR1 LNHNV and CDR2 YYDKDF (reference sequence). CDR3 residues: CATSRDGRGLGQPQHF. CDR3 in DNA: TGTGCCACCAGCAGAGACGGCAGGGGGCTCGGTCAGCCCCAGCATTTT.

The V call is TRBV28, the J call TRBJ2-5; D is possibly TRBD1 (6 bases). This CDR3 is 13 amino acids long. Germline V gives CDR1 MDHEN, CDR2 SYDVKM. V was pared by 6 bases and J by 2 bases, with 10 bases between. The CDR3 sequence: CASSPGQQETQYF. The CDR3, as DNA: TGTGCCAGCAGCCCTGGACAGCAAGAGACCCAGTACTTC.

CDR3: CASSELAGVNNEQFF. The CDR3 DNA is TGCGCCAGCAGCGAACTAGCGGGAGTAAACAATGAGCAGTTCTTC. The rearrangement links TRBV5-1 to TRBJ2-1; 11 positions agree with TRBD2. The V and J ends lost 4 bases and 5 bases, in that order; junction bases with no gene match: 5. Germline V gene sequence: CDR1 SGHRS, CDR2 YFSETQ. This CDR3 has 15 amino acids.

This chain connects TRBV29-1 to TRBJ2-7; TRBD2 is a possible D gene (5 bases). CDR1 SQVTM and CDR2 ANQGSEA come from the germline V gene. V was cut by 5 bases and J by 2 bases, with 10 bases left in between. CDR3 length equals 12 residues. CDR3 in DNA: TGCAGCGTTCTCGGAGGTGCCTACGAGCAGTACTTC. The encoded protein is CSVLGGAYEQYF.

DNA for the CDR3: TGTGCCAGCAATAAACGTAACGACCGATTAGTGGAGGGCAATGAGCAGTTCTTC. Protein sequence: CASNKRNDRLVEGNEQFF. This chain uses TRBV2 with TRBJ2-1; the D gene is possibly TRBD2 (6 bases). Germline V gene lookup returns CDR1 SNHLY and CDR2 FYNNEI. The V end lost 7 bases, the J end lost 6 bases, and 28 bases lay between the germline ends. The length of the CDR3 is 18 residues.

V gene TRBV7-8 combines with J gene TRBJ2-7, with D tentatively TRBD1 (6 bases). The V end was cut by 5 bases, the J end by 4 bases, with 12 bases between. The CDR3 has 13 amino acids. CDR1 is SGHVS and CDR2 is FQNEAQ in the germline V gene. Here the CDR3 DNA reads TGTGCCAGCAGCATCCTCAGGGGATACGAGCAGTACGTC. Amino acid sequence: CASSILRGYEQYV.

This clone has just one count. The chain couples TRBV7-2 to TRBJ2-1; weak D call: TRBD2 (5 bases). The CDR3 consists of 14 residues. Between the trimmed V and J ends, which lost 1 base and 10 bases, there was a span of 14 bases. The germline CDR1 and CDR2 sequences are SGHTA and FQGNSA. CDR3 protein: CASSLDIQWEEQFF. The CDR3 nucleotides read TGTGCCAGCAGCTTAGATATCCAATGGGAGGAGCAGTTCTTC.

The chain employs TRBV15 and TRBJ2-3; the D is unclear. V was trimmed by 1 base and J by 5 bases, leaving 13 bases between them. The CDR3 has 15 residues. Germline loops: CDR1 LNHNV, CDR2 YYDKDF (reference sequence). For the CDR3, the DNA is TGTGCCACCAGCAGAGGACCCAGGATCGAAGATACGCAGTATTTT. Protein: CATSRGPRIEDTQYF.

CDR3 nucleotide sequence: TGTGCCAGCTCCCAAGGGGGTCTCACTGAAGCTTTCTTT. Translation gives CASSQGGLTEAFF. V and J are TRBV18 and TRBJ1-1, with a possible D match to TRBD1 (6 bases). The V end lost 6 bases, the J end lost 4 bases, and 12 bases lay between the germline ends. This CDR3 region has 13 residues. Germline CDR1 is KGHSH and CDR2 is LQKENI.

The chain employs TRBV7-2 and TRBJ1-1, with 9 bases matching TRBD1. The CDR3 is made up of 16 amino acids. V was pared by 3 bases and J by 6 bases, with 11 bases of the junction left unmatched. Germline V CDR1 and CDR2: SGHTA, FQGNSA. In nucleotides, the CDR3 is TGTGCCAGCAGCTTTAGGGGGACAGGGCAGGGTTCTGAAGCTTTCTTT. This gives the protein CASSFRGTGQGSEAFF.

This clone appeared once. The chain combines TRBV6-1 with TRBJ1-1; perhaps TRBD1 as D (5 bases). V was cut by 0 bases and J by 9 bases, with 11 bases left in between. Looked up from germline, CDR1 is MNHNS and CDR2 is SASEGT. The CDR3 is 13 amino acids. The CDR3 protein is CASSEAPAGKAFF. The CDR3 DNA reads TGTGCCAGCAGTGAAGCCCCGGCAGGGAAAGCTTTCTTT.

The V gene is TRBV27, the J gene TRBJ2-7; D gene uncertain. V was clipped by 5 bases and J by 3 bases, with 5 bases between them. There are 11 residues in the CDR3. Germline CDR1 and CDR2: MNHEY and SMNVEV (reference sequence). The CDR3 sequence: CASSNYYEQYV. DNA of the CDR3: TGTGCCAGCAGTAACTACTACGAGCAGTACGTC.

There are a few counts of this clone. CDR3 region: CASSPPGQGAGEQFF. The CDR3 DNA reads as TGTGCCAGCAGCCCCCCCGGACAGGGGGCCGGTGAGCAGTTCTTC. V gene TRBV4-2 combines with J gene TRBJ2-1; 11 bases line up with TRBD1. The ends lost 4 bases at V and 9 bases at J; junction bases unmatched: 8. Germline loops: CDR1 LGHNA, CDR2 YNFKEQ. The CDR3 contains 15 residues.

The CDR3, as DNA: TGTGCCAGCAGTCCCACAGGGGCACCTAATGAAAAACTGTTTTTT. Amino acid sequence: CASSPTGAPNEKLFF. The rearrangement uses TRBV28 and TRBJ1-4; 7 bases are a match to TRBD1. Germline assignment: CDR1 MDHEN and CDR2 SYDVKM. The CDR3 has 15 residues. V dropped 5 bases and J dropped 3; count of bases not matched to a gene: 6.

V and J are TRBV5-5 and TRBJ2-7, with D unclear. The CDR3 extends over 14 amino acids. From germline, CDR1 is SGHKS and CDR2 YYEKEE (reference sequence). The V and J ends lost 4 bases and 2 bases respectively, with 13 bases between them. In DNA, the CDR3 is TGTGCCAGCAGCCCCGGGTTTGGAGCCTACGAGCAGTACTTC. The encoded protein is CASSPGFGAYEQYF.

The chain joins TRBV6-2 or TRBV6-3 to TRBJ2-1; 14 bases map to TRBD2. From germline, CDR1 is MNHEY and CDR2 SVGEGT. V was pared by 6 bases and J by 1 base, with 5 bases of the junction left unmatched. This CDR3 contains 17 residues. CDR3 nucleotides: TGTGCCAGCAGCTCCTGGACTAGCGGGAGGTCCTACAATGAGCAGTTCTTC. Residues: CASSSWTSGRSYNEQFF.

This chain joins TRBV5-6 and TRBJ2-3; maybe TRBD2 (6 bases). The V end was cut by 4 bases, the J end by 8 bases, with 14 bases between. This CDR3 spans 13 amino acids. In germline, CDR1 is SGHDT, CDR2 YYEEEE. CDR3 sequence reads: CASSAGSGGTQYF. The CDR3 DNA is TGTGCCAGCAGCGCGGGGAGTGGCGGTACGCAGTATTTT.

The genes are TRBV28 and TRBJ1-2; D is uncertain. Germline CDR1 and CDR2: MDHEN and SYDVKM. V was trimmed by 2 bases and J by 2 bases, leaving 6 bases between them. The CDR3 is 13 residues long. Here the CDR3 DNA reads TGTGCCAGCAGTTTAGCAGGAAACTATGGCTACACCTTC. Its protein is CASSLAGNYGYTF.

This clone has more than one count but fewer than ten. J is TRBJ1-2 and V is TRBV10-2; 8 bases fit TRBD1. This CDR3 has 12 residues. J gave up 6 bases and V 5 bases, and 2 bases lay outside the gene matches. Germline V CDR1 and CDR2: WSHSY, SAAADI. CDR3: CASSRGQDGYTF. For the CDR3, the DNA is TGCGCCAGCAGTAGGGGACAGGATGGCTACACCTTC.

This chain links TRBV7-6 with TRBJ2-1, with 8 nucleotides matching TRBD2. J gave up 3 bases and V 5 bases, and 6 bases lay outside the gene matches. Germline CDR1 SGHVS, CDR2 FNYEAQ. The CDR3 length is 15 residues. The CDR3 protein is CASSPWTSIYNEQFF. The CDR3 DNA is TGTGCCAGCAGCCCTTGGACTAGCATCTACAATGAGCAGTTCTTC.

The chain couples TRBV6-5 to TRBJ1-4; TRBD1 agrees at 10 bases. The CDR3 length is 13 residues. V was clipped by 6 bases and J by 8 bases; unmatched bases: 3. Germline V lookup: CDR1 MNHEY, CDR2 SVGAGI. CDR3 in DNA: TGTGCCAGCAGGACAGGGGGCGACGAAAAACTGTTTTTT. Translating it yields CASRTGGDEKLFF.

CDR3 region: CASSPVLAGGRETQYF. As DNA, the CDR3 is TGCGCCAGCAGCCCGGTGCTAGCGGGAGGTAGGGAGACCCAGTACTTC. The V call is TRBV5-1, the J call TRBJ2-5; 11 positions agree with TRBD2. This CDR3 is built from 16 residues. CDR1 and CDR2 (germline): SGHRS, YFSETQ. J lost 5 bases, V lost 4 bases, and 10 bases had no gene match.

The chain combines TRBV13 with TRBJ2-5, with 9 positions matching TRBD2. The V and J ends lost 4 bases and 2 bases, in that order; junction bases with no gene match: 8. The CDR3 extends over 16 amino acids. Looked up from germline, CDR1 is PRHDT and CDR2 is FYEKMQ (reference sequence). CDR3 DNA sequence: TGTGCCAGCAGCTCCCGCGGGACTAGCAGACAAGAGACCCAGTACTTC. Translated: CASSSRGTSRQETQYF.